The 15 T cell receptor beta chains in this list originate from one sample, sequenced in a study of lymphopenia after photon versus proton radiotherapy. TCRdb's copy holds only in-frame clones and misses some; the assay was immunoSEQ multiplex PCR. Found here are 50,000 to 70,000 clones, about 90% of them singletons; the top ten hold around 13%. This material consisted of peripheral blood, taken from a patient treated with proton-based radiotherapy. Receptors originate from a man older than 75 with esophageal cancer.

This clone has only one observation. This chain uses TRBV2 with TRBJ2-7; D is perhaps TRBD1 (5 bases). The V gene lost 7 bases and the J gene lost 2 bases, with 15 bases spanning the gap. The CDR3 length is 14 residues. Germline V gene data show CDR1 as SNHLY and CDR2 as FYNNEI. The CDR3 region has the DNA TGTGCCAGCAACGACAGATTTTTACCCTACGAGCAGTACTTC. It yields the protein CASNDRFLPYEQYF. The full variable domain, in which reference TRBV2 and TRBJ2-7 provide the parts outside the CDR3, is EPEVTQTPSHQVTQMGQEVILRCVPISNHLYFYWYRQILGQKVEFLVSFYNNEISEKSEIFDDQFSVERPDGSNFTLKIRSTKLEDSAMYFCASNDRFLPYEQYFGPGTRLTVT.

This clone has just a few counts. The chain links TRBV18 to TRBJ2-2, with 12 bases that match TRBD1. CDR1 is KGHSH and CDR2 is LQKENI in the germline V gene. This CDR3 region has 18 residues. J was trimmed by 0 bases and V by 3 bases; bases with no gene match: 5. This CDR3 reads CASSPGTGGFANTGELFF. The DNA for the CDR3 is TGTGCCAGCTCACCCGGGACAGGGGGCTTCGCGAACACCGGGGAGCTGTTTTTT.

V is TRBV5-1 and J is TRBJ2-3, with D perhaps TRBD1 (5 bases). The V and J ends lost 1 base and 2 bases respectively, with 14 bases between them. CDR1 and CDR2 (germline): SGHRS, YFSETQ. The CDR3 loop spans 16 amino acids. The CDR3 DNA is TGCGCCAGCAGCTTGAAAATAGGGGATGACACAGATACGCAGTATTTT. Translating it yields CASSLKIGDDTDTQYF. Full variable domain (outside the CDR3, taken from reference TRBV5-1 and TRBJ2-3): KAGVTQTPRYLIKTRGQQVTLSCSPISGHRSVSWYQQTPGQGLQFLFEYFSETQRNKGNFPGRFSGRQFSNSRSEMNVSTLELGDSALYLCASSLKIGDDTDTQYFGPGTRLTVL.

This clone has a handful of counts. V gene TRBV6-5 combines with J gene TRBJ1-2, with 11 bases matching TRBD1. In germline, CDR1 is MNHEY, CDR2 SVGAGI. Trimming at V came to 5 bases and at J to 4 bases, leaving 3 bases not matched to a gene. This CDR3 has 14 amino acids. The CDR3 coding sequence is TGTGCCAGCAGTGGCGGGACAGGGGGCTATGGCTACACCTTC. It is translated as CASSGGTGGYGYTF.

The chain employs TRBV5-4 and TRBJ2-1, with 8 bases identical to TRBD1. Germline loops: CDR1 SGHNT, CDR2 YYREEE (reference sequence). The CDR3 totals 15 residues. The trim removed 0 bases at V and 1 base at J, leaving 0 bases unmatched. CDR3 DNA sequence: TGTGCCAGCAGCTTGGGACAGGGGTCCTACAATGAGCAGTTCTTC. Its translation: CASSLGQGSYNEQFF.

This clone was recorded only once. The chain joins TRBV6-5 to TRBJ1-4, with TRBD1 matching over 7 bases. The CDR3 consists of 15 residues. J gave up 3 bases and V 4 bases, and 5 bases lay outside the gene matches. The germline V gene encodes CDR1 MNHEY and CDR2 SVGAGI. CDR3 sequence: CASSSDRDANEKLFF. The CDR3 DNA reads TGTGCCAGCAGTTCCGACAGGGACGCTAATGAAAAACTGTTTTTT.

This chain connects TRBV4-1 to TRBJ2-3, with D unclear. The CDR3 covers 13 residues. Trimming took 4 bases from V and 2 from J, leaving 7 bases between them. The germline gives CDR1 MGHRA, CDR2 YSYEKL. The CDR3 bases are TGCGCCAGCAGCCTTGGGCTCACAGATACGCAGTATTTT. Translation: CASSLGLTDTQYF.

The CDR3 sequence: CASSLEGPLNEKLFF. The CDR3 region has the DNA TGTGCCAGCAGCTTGGAGGGCCCCCTTAATGAAAAACTGTTTTTT. The chain combines TRBV5-6 with TRBJ1-4; D is ambiguous. V lost 0 bases to trimming and J lost 4 bases, with 10 bases between them. The germline V gene has CDR1 SGHDT and CDR2 YYEEEE. CDR3 length equals 15 residues.

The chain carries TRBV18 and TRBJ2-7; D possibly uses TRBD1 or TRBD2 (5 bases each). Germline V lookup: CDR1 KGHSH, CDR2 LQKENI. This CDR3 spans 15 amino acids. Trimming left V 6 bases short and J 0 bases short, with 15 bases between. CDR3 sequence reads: CASSLRGRSSYEQYF. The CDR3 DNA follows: TGTGCCAGCTCTCTCCGGGGACGGAGCTCCTACGAGCAGTACTTC.

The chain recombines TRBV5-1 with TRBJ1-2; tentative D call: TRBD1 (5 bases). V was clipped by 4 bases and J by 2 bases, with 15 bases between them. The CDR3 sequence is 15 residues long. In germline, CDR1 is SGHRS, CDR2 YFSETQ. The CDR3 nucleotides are TGCGCCAGCAGCCCCACGGGGCAGGGAAACTATGGCTACACCTTC. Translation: CASSPTGQGNYGYTF. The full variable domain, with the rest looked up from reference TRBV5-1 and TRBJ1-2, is KAGVTQTPRYLIKTRGQQVTLSCSPISGHRSVSWYQQTPGQGLQFLFEYFSETQRNKGNFPGRFSGRQFSNSRSEMNVSTLELGDSALYLCASSPTGQGNYGYTFGSGTRLTVV.

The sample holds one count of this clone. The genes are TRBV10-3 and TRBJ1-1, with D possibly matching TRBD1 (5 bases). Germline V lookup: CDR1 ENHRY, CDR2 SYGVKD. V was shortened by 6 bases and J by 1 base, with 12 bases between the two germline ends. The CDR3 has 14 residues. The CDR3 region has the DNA TGTGCCATCAGGCCGGGACTCCCGAACACTGAAGCTTTCTTT. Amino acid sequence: CAIRPGLPNTEAFF.

CDR3 sequence reads: CASSPQDTQYF. In nucleotides, the CDR3 is TGTGCCAGCTCACCACAGGATACGCAGTATTTT. The rearrangement links TRBV18 to TRBJ2-3, with no clear D. Germline V gives CDR1 KGHSH, CDR2 LQKENI. V lost 1 base to trimming and J lost 6 bases, with 2 bases between them. The CDR3 is made up of 11 amino acids.

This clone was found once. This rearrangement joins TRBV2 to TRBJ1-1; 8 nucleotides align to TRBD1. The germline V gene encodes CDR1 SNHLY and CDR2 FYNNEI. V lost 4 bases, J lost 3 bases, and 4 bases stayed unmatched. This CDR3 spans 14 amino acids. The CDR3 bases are TGTGCCAGCAGTGTAGGACAGGGAGACACTGAAGCTTTCTTT. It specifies CASSVGQGDTEAFF. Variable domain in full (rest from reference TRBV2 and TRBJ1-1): EPEVTQTPSHQVTQMGQEVILRCVPISNHLYFYWYRQILGQKVEFLVSFYNNEISEKSEIFDDQFSVERPDGSNFTLKIRSTKLEDSAMYFCASSVGQGDTEAFFGQGTRLTVV.

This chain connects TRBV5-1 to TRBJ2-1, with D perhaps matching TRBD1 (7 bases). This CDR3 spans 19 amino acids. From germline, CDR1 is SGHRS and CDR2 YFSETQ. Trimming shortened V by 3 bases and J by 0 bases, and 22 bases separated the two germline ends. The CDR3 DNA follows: TGCGCCAGCAGCTCGACAGGGTGGACTATCTCGAGCTCCTACAATGAGCAGTTCTTC. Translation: CASSSTGWTISSSYNEQFF.

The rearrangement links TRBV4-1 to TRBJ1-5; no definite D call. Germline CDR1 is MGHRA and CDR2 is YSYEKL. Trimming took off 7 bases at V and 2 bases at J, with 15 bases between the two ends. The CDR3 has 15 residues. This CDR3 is CASTPRQVGNQPQHF. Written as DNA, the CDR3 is TGCGCCAGCACCCCACGGCAGGTCGGCAATCAGCCCCAGCATTTT.